The entry below gives a single T cell receptor (beta chain) sequence along with its context. The antigen this receptor binds is unknown. Qualities for individual bases were not recorded, and no much larger clone is one base off. Other DNA variants within this sample encode the same CDR3. The source of the sample is a study of cytomegalovirus exposure and HLA in healthy donors (dated 2017 in TCRdb). Study-level background: According to an earlier analysis of 550 to 750 of the donors, roughly 180 million T cells yielded 100 million or so unique TCR beta sequences and 276 Gb of sequence data. An early release that covered fewer than 800 HLA-typed donors contained approximately 300 gigabases of sequencing data and approximately 85 million unique TCR sequences. Of the 398 genotyped donors, 65% to 90% were placed in the genetic ancestry cluster associated with self-reported Caucasian donors. The study aimed to test whether cataloging public T cell receptors could reveal signatures of past pathogen exposure. The study profiled the T cell repertoires of about 720 subjects by immunosequencing and related them to cytomegalovirus serostatus. Along with the approximately 670-subject first cohort, a separate validation cohort of over a hundred different subjects was used. To predict cytomegalovirus infection status, the study brought together high-throughput TCR immunosequencing, statistical association of individual TCRs with disease status, and machine learning. In a later analysis, previously published TCR beta repertoires from roughly 710 donors were re-analyzed and high-resolution HLA genotyping was added so that TCR occurrence patterns could be studied. Rather than drawing on any new phenotypic data, the later analysis identified candidate immune exposures from TCR beta sequences and the way those sequences occurred across donors. To decide whether each TCR beta V gene segment behaved as functional or pseudogenic, an earlier analysis of approximately 590 of the donors relied on high-throughput TCR beta sequencing. Alongside the repertoire data, information on donor age, sex, ethnicity and CMV serostatus was compiled. In a later genetic analysis, genome-wide SNP genotypes for about 65% of the 666 donors were used, and that subset was treated as a discovery cohort. Every discovery cohort repertoire had been produced on one sequencing platform. HLA typing included class I and class II loci at four-digit resolution. Typing coverage varied by locus: 629-630 donors for A, B, C, DRB1 and DQB1; roughly 520 for DQA1; approximately 570 for DPA1; approximately 470 for DPB1. Because of strong linkage in the cohort, roughly five DR-DQ haplotypes were treated as single units for association and clustering. Among some 400 genotyped donors of the cohort, an average of roughly 230,000 unique TCR beta nucleotide sequences was sequenced per donor, of which roughly 18% were non-productive.

The library was obtained by the immunoSEQ multiplex PCR assay. The multiplex PCR relied on a mix of 60 forward primers for TCR Vbeta segments and 13 reverse primers for TCR Jbeta segments. The CDR3 region of rearranged TCR beta genes was amplified from genomic DNA with a multiplex PCR assay. The amplified TCR beta libraries were sequenced on the Illumina HiSeq System as 87-base-pair reads. On the authors' methods: In a later analysis, some 80 million unique TCR beta chains were counted across the 500 to 700 repertoires, and approximately 11 million of these chains were shared by at least two donors. Raw reads were error-corrected and collapsed into unique sequences with a nearest-neighbor algorithm that merged closely related sequences to remove PCR and sequencing errors. To assign V, D and J gene segments, CDR3 sequences were aligned to IMGT reference sequences. For a sequence to be retained, at least a six-nucleotide match to both a V gene segment and a J gene segment was required. A rearrangement was called productive if the CDR3 had no stop codons and remained in frame with V and J, and every other rearrangement was called non-productive. CDR3 was defined according to IMGT convention as the region running from the second conserved V-encoded cysteine to the conserved J-encoded phenylalanine. Sequences without an unambiguous match to a single V gene segment were excluded from the earlier analysis of several hundred of the donors. An earlier analysis of 587 of the donors classified V segments as functional when productive rearrangements were above 56.7% and as segregating when the standard deviation between donors was above 5%. A statistical classification framework was developed to diagnose cytomegalovirus status using the catalog of TCR beta chain sequences. In a later analysis, V and J genes were assigned by comparing TCR nucleotide sequences against IMGT/GENE-DB human TR gene sequences. The TCRdist pipeline was used in a later analysis to assign CDR3 sequences and most-parsimonious VDJ recombination scenarios. In a later analysis, every TCR beta chain was defined by the combination of its CDR3 amino acid sequence and its V-gene family, and reads without a unique V-gene family were dropped. A later analysis removed several hundred highly shared, low-generation-probability nucleotide sequences to deal with suspected cross-contamination and a sequencing artifact. A later analysis calculated a clonal expansion index for each public chain from normalized within-repertoire ranks of inferred template counts. A later analysis computed generation probabilities with a VDJ recombination model fitted to out-of-frame rearrangements, and checked the results against IGoR. In a later analysis, hypergeometric tests were used to score TCR-TCR, TCR-HLA and TCR-CMV co-occurrence, with a repertoire-size bias correction applied to TCR pairs. To estimate false discovery rates, a later analysis permuted the HLA or CMV assignments 20 times. In a later analysis, co-occurring TCRs were grouped using DBSCAN, and TCRdist sequence similarity was added for clustering within HLA-allele-positive subsets. Repertoires with fewer than 30,000 or more than 120,000 public chains were left out of co-occurrence clustering, as were a few repertoires with anomalous nucleotide sharing. Not all clones reach the TCRdb copy of this immuneACCESS table, which keeps in-frame sequences only. Checked studies attribute under half of the gap to unresolved V genes and leave the rest unexplained. The V and J calls and clone size are taken from that table; D and trimming were inferred from the DNA. The sample data list 150,000 or so clones, and around 80% of these were observed just once. Clones ranked in the top ten supply 11% of the sample.

In total, over 600 healthy bone marrow donors made up the cohort. At the time of sampling, every cohort member was nominally healthy, though immune exposures that went unrecorded were likely present. The donor was CMV seropositive and was included in the group of 289 seropositive cohort members. A peripheral blood sample was provided by each donor, and peripheral blood mononuclear cells were used for TCR beta sequencing. Genomic DNA was extracted from the blood cell samples with the Qiagen DNeasy Blood Extraction Kit. In the germline V gene, CDR1 corresponds to MNHNS and CDR2 to SASEGT. The germline V and J ends show losses of 6 bases and 2 bases respectively, and no gene match explains 10 bases of the junction. Taken from cysteine to phenylalanine, the CDR3 has 15 residues. The CDR3 DNA has 45 bases and is translated from base 1. Here is what the overall study found, with its caveats: In an earlier analysis of some 540 of the donors, most TCR beta V segments appeared in productive rearrangements about 90% or about 30% of the time, broadly matching IMGT annotations. In a later analysis, HLA-associated TCR beta chains were found to be more clonally expanded and to have lower generation probabilities than equally common non-associated chains. The classifier was reported to diagnose cytomegalovirus status with high specificity and sensitivity in both the original and validation cohorts. Because HLA typing was missing for some donors at each locus, association tests included only the typed subset. The presence/absence analyses assumed that sequencing depth was roughly uniform across donors, and that assumption may not be true. This cohort had only TCR beta chains sequenced, and the lack of alpha or paired-chain data limited which features could be detected. In a later genetic analysis, a missense DCLRE1C variant was associated with V-gene and J-gene trimming of TCR beta chains, and the association was replicated in an independent cohort. A further reported finding was that TCR beta sequences accurately predicted the HLA-A and HLA-B alleles for most subjects in the first cohort. Some IMGT-functional V segments, including TRBV6-2 and TRBV6-3, could not be distinguished by the 87-base-pair reads and were therefore excluded. Because counts were too low, 15 or so rarely observed V segments, including chromosome 9 orphons, were excluded from the earlier analysis of around 640 of the donors. In a later analysis, the rate of TCR association differed among HLA loci, with DRB1 alleles having the most associated TCRs and HLA-C alleles having the fewest. A few of the identified cytomegalovirus-associated TCR beta chains were confirmed in vitro to be specific for cytomegalovirus antigens. According to the authors, the approach could potentially be generalized to other disease states and immunological phenotypes. In a later genetic analysis, fewer N-insertions in productive TCRs were reported among donors in an Asian-associated ancestry cluster than the approximately 670-donor mean. The study listed 150 to 200 TCR beta chains as associated with cytomegalovirus. Across donors, most TCR sequences were observed very rarely, whereas some public TCRs were present in many individuals. Correlated functional status among segregating V segments might be attributable to linkage disequilibrium, but an unknown experimental factor could not be ruled out. Strong co-occurrence of HLA alleles, especially DR and DQ, made assigning TCR associations to individual alleles difficult. CMV serostatus was the only immune exposure information available for the cohort. In a later analysis, several top co-occurrence clusters were reported to appear linked to parvovirus B19, influenza, CMV and Epstein-Barr virus. According to a later analysis, most CMV-associated TCR beta chains appeared to be HLA-restricted, and the HLA associations seemed to be driven largely by CMV exposure. In a later analysis, 15,000 to 20,000 TCR beta sequences were associated with specific HLA alleles at a false discovery rate of 0.05. The sequencing pipeline was judged likely to have produced a cluster of highly shared sequence variants as a technical artifact.

The chain is encoded by TRBV6-1 joined to TRBJ2-7, and TRBD1 aligns with 7 junction nucleotides. Sample: PBMCs. The TCR was taken from a man younger than 35 in good health and CMV-seropositive. The CDR3: CASSQTTGTAYEQYF. Here is the DNA: TGTGCCAGCAGCCAAACAACAGGGACAGCCTACGAGCAGTACTTC.